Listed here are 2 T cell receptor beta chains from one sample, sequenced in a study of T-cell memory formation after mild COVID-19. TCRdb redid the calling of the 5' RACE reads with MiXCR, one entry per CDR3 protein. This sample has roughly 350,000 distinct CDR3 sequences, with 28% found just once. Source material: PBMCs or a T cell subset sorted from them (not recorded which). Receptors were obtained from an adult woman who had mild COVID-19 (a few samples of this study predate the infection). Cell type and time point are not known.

CDR3 nucleotide sequence: TGCGCCAGCAGCTTGGGGGCTAGCGCCCAGTACTTC. Translation: CASSLGASAQYF. The chain links TRBV5-1 to TRBJ2-5, with D perhaps matching TRBD2 (6 bases). Trimming pared 0 bases from V and 9 bases from J, leaving 9 bases between. The CDR3 has 12 amino acids. Per germline, CDR1 SGHRS and CDR2 YFSETQ.

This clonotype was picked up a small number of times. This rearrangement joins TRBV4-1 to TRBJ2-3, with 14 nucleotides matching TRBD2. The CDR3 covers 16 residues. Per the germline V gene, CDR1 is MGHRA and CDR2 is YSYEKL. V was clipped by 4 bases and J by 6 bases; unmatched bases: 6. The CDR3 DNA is TGCGCCAGCAGCCCCTCGGGACTAGCGGGGGCCGATACGCAGTATTTT. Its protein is CASSPSGLAGADTQYF.